The clone carrying this T cell receptor (beta chain) appeared many times. Regions amplified from RNA transcripts were the TCR beta CDR3 regions. HTBI primers were the set used in a first-round RT-PCR of the TCR CDR3. MiXCR, applied by TCRdb to the multiplex PCR reads, yields one record per CDR3 protein. The table lists around 600,000 distinct CDR3 sequences, 16% of them singletons, with roughly 3.5% in the top ten. The data are from a study of T cells in Graves' hyperthyroidism and ophthalmopathy. Trimming removed 3 bases from V and 3 bases from J, with 8 bases in between. CDR3 size: 14 residues. Germline CDR1 SNHLY, CDR2 FYNNEI.

The chain links TRBV2 to TRBJ2-2, with D possibly being TRBD2 (5 bases). The sequenced sample was blood. This sequence originates from a woman in her 40s with Graves' ophthalmopathy. For the CDR3, the DNA is TGTGCCAGCAGTGAGGGAGATCACACCGGGGAGCTGTTTTTT. Its protein is CASSEGDHTGELFF. The variable domain in full, completed from reference TRBV2 and TRBJ2-2, reads EPEVTQTPSHQVTQMGQEVILRCVPISNHLYFYWYRQILGQKVEFLVSFYNNEISEKSEIFDDQFSVERPDGSNFTLKIRSTKLEDSAMYFCASSEGDHTGELFFGEGSRLTVL.